This record covers a single T cell receptor (beta chain). These data belong to a study of PD-1 blockade in classical Hodgkin lymphoma. Time point noted: cycle 4 day 1 (C4D1), after less than seven weeks of nivolumab. In every patient, relapse followed autologous stem cell transplantation, while exposure to brentuximab vedotin differed. Magnetic negative selection purified CD4+ T cells from thawed PBMCs. The table came from immunoSEQ multiplex PCR; TCRdb's copy has only in-frame clones and leaves some out. The table lists roughly 29,000 clones, approximately 79% of them singletons. CDR1 and CDR2 from the germline V gene are LNHDA and SQIVND (reference sequence). The V gene end was trimmed by 2 bases and the J gene end by 5 bases; junction bases not matched to a gene: 21. The CDR3 totals 19 residues.

The sample in question was CD4+ T cells from blood, obtained before the fourth cycle of nivolumab. V is TRBV19 and J is TRBJ2-7; TRBD1 agrees at 7 bases. The TCR comes from a human donor with classical Hodgkin lymphoma. Here the CDR3 DNA reads TGTGCCAGTAGTATATGGGGCCCCGGGCCAGACAGGGCCCAACACGAGCAGTACTTC. This translates into CASSIWGPGPDRAQHEQYF. Full variable domain (remainder filled in from reference TRBV19 and TRBJ2-7): DGGITQSPKYLFRKEGQNVTLSCEQNLNHDAMYWYRQDPGQGLRLIYYSQIVNDFQKGDIAEGYSVSREKKESFPLTVTSAQKNPTAFYLCASSIWGPGPDRAQHEQYFGPGTRLTVT.